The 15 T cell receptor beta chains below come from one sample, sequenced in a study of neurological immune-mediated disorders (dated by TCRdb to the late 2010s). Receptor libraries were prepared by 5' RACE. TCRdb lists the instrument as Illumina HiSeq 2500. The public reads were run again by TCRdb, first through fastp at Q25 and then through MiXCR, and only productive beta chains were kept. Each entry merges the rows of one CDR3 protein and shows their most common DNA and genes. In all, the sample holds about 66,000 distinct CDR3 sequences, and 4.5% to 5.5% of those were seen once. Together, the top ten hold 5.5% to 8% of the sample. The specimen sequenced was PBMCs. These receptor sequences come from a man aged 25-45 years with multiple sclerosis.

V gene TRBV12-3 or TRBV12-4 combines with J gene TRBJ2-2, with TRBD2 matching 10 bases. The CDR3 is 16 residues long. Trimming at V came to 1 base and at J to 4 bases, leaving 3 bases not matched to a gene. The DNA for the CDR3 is TGTGCCAGCAGTTTAGGAAGCGGGGGGGTCACCGGGGAGCTGTTTTTT. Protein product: CASSLGSGGVTGELFF.

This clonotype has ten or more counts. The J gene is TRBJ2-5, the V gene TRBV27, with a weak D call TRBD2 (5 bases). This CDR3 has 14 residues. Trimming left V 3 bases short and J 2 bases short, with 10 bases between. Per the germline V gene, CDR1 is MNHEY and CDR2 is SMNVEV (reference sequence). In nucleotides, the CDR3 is TGTGCCAGCAGTTTTAAGAGCGGTCAAGAGACCCAGTACTTC. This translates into CASSFKSGQETQYF.

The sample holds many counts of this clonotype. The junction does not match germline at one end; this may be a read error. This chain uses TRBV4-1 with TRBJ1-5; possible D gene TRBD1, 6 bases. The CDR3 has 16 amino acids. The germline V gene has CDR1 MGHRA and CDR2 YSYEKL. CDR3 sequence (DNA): TGCGCCAGCAGCGAAGACGGGGGGCTCGGCAATCAGCCCCAGCATTTT. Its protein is CASSEDGGLGNQPQHF.

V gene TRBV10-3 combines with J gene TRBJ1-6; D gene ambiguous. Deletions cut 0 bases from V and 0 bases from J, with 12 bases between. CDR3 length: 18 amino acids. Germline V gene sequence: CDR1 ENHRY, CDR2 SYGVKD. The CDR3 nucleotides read TGTGCCATCAGTGAGTCTCCCCCGACGAGCTCCTATAATTCACCCCTCCACTTT. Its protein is CAISESPPTSSYNSPLHF.

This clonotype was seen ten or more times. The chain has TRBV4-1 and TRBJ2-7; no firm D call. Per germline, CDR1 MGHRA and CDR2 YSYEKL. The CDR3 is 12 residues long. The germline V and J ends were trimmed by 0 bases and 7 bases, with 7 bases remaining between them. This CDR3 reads CASSQDLAEQYF. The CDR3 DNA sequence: TGCGCCAGCAGCCAAGATTTGGCAGAGCAGTACTTC.

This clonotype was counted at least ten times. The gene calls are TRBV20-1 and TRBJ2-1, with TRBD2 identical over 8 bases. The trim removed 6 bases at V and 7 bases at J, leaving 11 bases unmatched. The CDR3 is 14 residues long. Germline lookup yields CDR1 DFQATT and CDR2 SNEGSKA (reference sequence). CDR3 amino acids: CSARTAGGWNEQFF. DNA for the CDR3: TGCAGTGCCAGGACGGCGGGGGGATGGAATGAGCAGTTCTTC.

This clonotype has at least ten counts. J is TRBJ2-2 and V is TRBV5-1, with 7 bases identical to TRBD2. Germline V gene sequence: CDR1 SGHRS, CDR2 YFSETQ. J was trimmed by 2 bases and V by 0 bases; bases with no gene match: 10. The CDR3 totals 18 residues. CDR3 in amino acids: CASSLAIARGTNTGELFF. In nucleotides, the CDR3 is TGCGCCAGCAGCTTGGCCATCGCGCGGGGGACCAACACCGGGGAGCTGTTTTTT.

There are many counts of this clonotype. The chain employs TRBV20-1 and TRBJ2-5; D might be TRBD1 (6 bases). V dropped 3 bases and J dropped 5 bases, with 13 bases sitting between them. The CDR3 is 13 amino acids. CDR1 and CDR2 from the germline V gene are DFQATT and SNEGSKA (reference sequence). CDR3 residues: CSASPQGWETQYF. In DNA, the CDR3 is TGCAGTGCTAGCCCACAGGGTTGGGAGACCCAGTACTTC.

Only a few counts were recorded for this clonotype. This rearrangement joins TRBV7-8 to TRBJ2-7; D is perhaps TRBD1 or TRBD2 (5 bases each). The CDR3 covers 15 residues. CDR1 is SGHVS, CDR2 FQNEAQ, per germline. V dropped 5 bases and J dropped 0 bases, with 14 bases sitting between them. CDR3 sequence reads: CASSLGTGYSYEQYF. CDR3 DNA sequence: TGTGCCAGCAGCCTAGGGACGGGTTACTCCTACGAGCAGTACTTC.

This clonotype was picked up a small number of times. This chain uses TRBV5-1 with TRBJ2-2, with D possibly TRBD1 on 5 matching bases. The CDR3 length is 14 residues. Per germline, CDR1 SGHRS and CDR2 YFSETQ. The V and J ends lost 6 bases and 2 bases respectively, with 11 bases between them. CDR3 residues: CASKGTGNTGELFF. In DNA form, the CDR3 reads TGCGCCAGCAAGGGAACAGGAAACACCGGGGAGCTGTTTTTT. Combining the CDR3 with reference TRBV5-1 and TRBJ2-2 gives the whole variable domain KAGVTQTPRYLIKTRGQQVTLSCSPISGHRSVSWYQQTPGQGLQFLFEYFSETQRNKGNFPGRFSGRQFSNSRSEMNVSTLELGDSALYLCASKGTGNTGELFFGEGSRLTVL.

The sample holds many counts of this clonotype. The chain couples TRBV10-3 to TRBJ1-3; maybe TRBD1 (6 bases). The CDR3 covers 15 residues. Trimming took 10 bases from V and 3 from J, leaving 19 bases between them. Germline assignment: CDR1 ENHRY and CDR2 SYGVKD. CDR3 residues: CATWTARGFGNTIYF. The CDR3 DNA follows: TGTGCCACCTGGACTGCCAGGGGCTTTGGAAACACCATATATTTT.

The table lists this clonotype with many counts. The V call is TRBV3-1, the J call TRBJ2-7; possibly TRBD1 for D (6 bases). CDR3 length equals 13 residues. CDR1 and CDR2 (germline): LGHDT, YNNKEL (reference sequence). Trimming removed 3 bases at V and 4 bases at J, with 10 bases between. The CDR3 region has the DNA TGTGCCAGCAGCCAGGGGGCCCGATACGAGCAGTACTTC. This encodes CASSQGARYEQYF.

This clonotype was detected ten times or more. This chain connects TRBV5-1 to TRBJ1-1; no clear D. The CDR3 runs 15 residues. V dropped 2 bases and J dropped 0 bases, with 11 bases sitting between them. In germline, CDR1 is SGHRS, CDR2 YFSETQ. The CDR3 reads CASSFGLGLNTEAFF. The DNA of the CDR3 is TGCGCCAGCAGCTTTGGTCTGGGATTGAACACTGAAGCTTTCTTT.

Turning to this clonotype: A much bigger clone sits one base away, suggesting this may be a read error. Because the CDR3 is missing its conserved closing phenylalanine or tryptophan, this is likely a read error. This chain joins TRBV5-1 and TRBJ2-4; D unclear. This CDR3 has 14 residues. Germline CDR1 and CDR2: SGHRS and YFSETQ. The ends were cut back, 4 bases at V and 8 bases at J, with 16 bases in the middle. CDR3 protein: CASSPRVTSDIQYC. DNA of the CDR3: TGCGCCAGCAGCCCCCGGGTCACGAGTGACATTCAGTACTGC.

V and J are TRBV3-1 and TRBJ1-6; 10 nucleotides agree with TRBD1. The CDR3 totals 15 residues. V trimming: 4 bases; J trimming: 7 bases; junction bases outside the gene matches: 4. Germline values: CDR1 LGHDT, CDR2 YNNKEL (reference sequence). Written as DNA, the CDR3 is TGTGCCAGCAGCCTCCCGGGACAGGGGAATTCACCCCTCCACTTT. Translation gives CASSLPGQGNSPLHF.